This T cell receptor beta chain was observed in a study of post-analysis software for immune sequencing data (dated by TCRdb to 2013 to 2016). About the full investigation: Relapsing-remitting, secondary progressive and progressive-relapsing multiple sclerosis were recorded as disease courses, and subtype annotation was lacking for some patients. A subset of samples was prepared in parallel using single-end sample barcoding, then pooled and co-amplified after Illumina adapter ligation. The patient repertoires were compared against some twelve previously published healthy control repertoires obtained from donors aged roughly 6 to 25 years.

Per the publication, the time point label means: second blood draw from one MS patient after hematopoietic stem cell transplantation. To demonstrate the VDJtools post-analysis software, TCR beta repertoires were profiled from the peripheral blood of 10 to 15 young patients with multiple sclerosis. The multiple sclerosis patients were children and adolescents between roughly 6 and 17 years of age. Only a few counts were recorded for this clonotype. Its antigen remains unidentified. Within one base of it there is no much larger clone, and no base qualities were kept. Results the study describes overall, beyond this receptor: Strong co-clustering of samples prepared in the same batch was shown by direct clustering with F measure, prompting a batch-effect correction. Normalized Chao1 diversity was significantly lower in multiple sclerosis patients than controls, suggesting substantial peripheral T-cell clonal expansion. The multiple sclerosis patient group was slightly younger than the control group. About five TRBV segments, including TRBV5-6, TRBV5-1 and TRBV20-1, were significantly more frequent in patients than controls.

The library was produced with PCR. The listed sequencing device is Illumina HiSeq 2500. To reduce PCR and sequencing biases, unique molecular identifiers were built into the TCR beta cDNA libraries. Every 1 to 10 million input T cells yielded 500,000 or so cDNA molecules, meaning each molecule approximated one T cell. Patient libraries were prepared and sequenced with the same protocol used for the earlier healthy control dataset. Within a given batch, samples were prepared together, multiplexed and sequenced on the same HiSeq lane. The authors' analysis ran thus. MIGEC handled the raw barcoded reads, throwing out single-read molecular identifier groups before consensus assembly and CDR3 extraction. Clonotype tables were post-analysed with VDJtools, and diversity was normalized by down-sampling all datasets to the smallest sample size. To correct batch-related cross-sample contamination, repertoire overlap clustering matched CDR3 amino acid sequences but not nucleotide sequences. The raw public reads went through TCRdb reprocessing: fastp at Q25, MiXCR clone calling, in-frame beta chains kept. Every CDR3 protein is listed once, alongside the most common genes and DNA of its rows. Here the V and J calls rest on TCRdb's processing, not on the authors' analysis. The sample data list 150,000 to 200,000 distinct CDR3 sequences, and under 40% of these were observed just once. The ten largest clones capture 25% to 30% of the sample.

From its cysteine to its phenylalanine, the CDR3 spans 13 amino acids. Just CDR3 DNA is preserved here, 39 bases in frame from base 1. Reading the germline V gene gives CDR1 ENHRY and CDR2 SYGVKD. V lost 10 bases and J lost 4 bases; the stretch between them is 13 bases long. The receptor was derived from a girl aged 5-17 years with multiple sclerosis. Donor details come from another sample of the same person, matched by shared clones. The rearrangement combines TRBV10-3 with TRBJ1-4, with TRBD1 tentatively as D gene (5 bases match). The specimen was blood, collected after autologous hematopoietic stem cell transplantation. The CDR3 protein: CATSRGINEKLFF. DNA sequence: TGTGCCACCTCACGGGGGATTAATGAAAAACTGTTTTTT.